The 10 T cell receptor beta chains below were found in one sample sequenced in a study of human T cells and chemical hapten exposure. Each CDR3 protein is one row after TCRdb ran MiXCR on the RACE reads. The sample holds approximately 90,000 distinct CDR3 sequences, roughly a tenth seen once. Specified time point: patch test 1, 2 weeks after DPC sensitization. Treatment in this sample: therapeutic diphenylcyclopropenone sensitization with weekly scalp DPC. The starting material was whole blood, obtained in connection with sensitization to the hapten diphenylcyclopropenone (DPC). Receptor source: a man aged 35 to 55 with alopecia areata. Some clones in this sample may be carry-over from other donors' samples.

V usage is TRBV7-2 and J usage is TRBJ1-1; a weak D match, TRBD1 (5 bases). V was shortened by 2 bases and J by 4 bases, with 8 bases between the two germline ends. CDR3 length equals 13 residues. Germline CDR1 is SGHTA and CDR2 is FQGNSA. DNA of the CDR3: TGTGCCAGCAGCTTACAGGGCCCCACTGAAGCTTTCTTT. It translates to CASSLQGPTEAFF.

The chain is built from TRBV28 and TRBJ2-7; 7 nucleotides align to TRBD2. This CDR3 contains 15 residues. Trimming cost V 4 bases and J 0 bases; bases outside gene matches: 6. The germline V gene encodes CDR1 MDHEN and CDR2 SYDVKM. CDR3 DNA: TGTGCCAGCAGTTCAACTAGCGCTAGCTCCTACGAGCAGTACTTC. It encodes CASSSTSASSYEQYF.

As for this clonotype: Germline is not matched at one junction end, which may reflect a read error. The chain links TRBV10-3 to TRBJ2-3; D could derive from TRBD1 or TRBD2 (5 bases each). Germline V gene sequence: CDR1 ENHRY, CDR2 SYGVKD. The CDR3 is made up of 14 amino acids. Here the CDR3 reads CAVSGGGVTDTQYF. The CDR3 DNA follows: TGTGCCGTCAGTGGTGGGGGAGTCACAGATACGCAGTATTTT.

This clonotype was recorded many times. The chain links TRBV28 to TRBJ1-2, with D uncertain. CDR3 length equals 12 residues. Germline CDR1 reads MDHEN; CDR2 reads SYDVKM. V was clipped by 6 bases and J by 8 bases, with 13 bases between them. The CDR3 protein is CASSPSRYGYTF. CDR3 DNA: TGTGCCAGCAGCCCTTCCCGTTACGGCTACACCTTC.

This clonotype was seen a few times. The V call is TRBV18, the J call TRBJ2-4; 9 bases match TRBD2. This CDR3 is 18 amino acids long. After removal of 1 base from V and 1 base from J, the junction contained 8 bases not matched to a gene. Germline values: CDR1 KGHSH, CDR2 LQKENI. The CDR3 nucleotides read TGTGCCAGCTCACCACGGTCTCCGCGGGGGGGGGCCAAAAACATTCAGTACTTC. The encoded protein is CASSPRSPRGGAKNIQYF.

This clonotype was detected a few times. The rearrangement joins TRBV28 to TRBJ2-7; D is perhaps TRBD1 (5 bases). CDR1 is MDHEN and CDR2 is SYDVKM in the germline V gene. CDR3 length: 14 amino acids. V dropped 4 bases and J dropped 4 bases, with 14 bases sitting between them. The CDR3 spells CASSSGTGYYEQYF. For the CDR3, the DNA is TGTGCCAGCAGTTCCGGCACAGGCTATTACGAGCAGTACTTC.

This clonotype has a handful of counts. The V call is TRBV28, the J call TRBJ1-5; 7 nucleotides match TRBD1. CDR1 MDHEN and CDR2 SYDVKM come from the germline V gene. The CDR3 is 16 residues long. The J segment lost 3 bases and the V segment lost 6 bases, leaving 11 bases of the junction unmatched. The CDR3 bases are TGTGCCAGCAGACACGGGACAGTCCCCTTCAATCAGCCCCAGCATTTT. Translation gives CASRHGTVPFNQPQHF.

This clonotype occurred many times. The chain employs TRBV7-9 and TRBJ1-5; no definite D call. The germline V and J ends were trimmed by 2 bases and 5 bases, with 10 bases remaining between them. Germline V gene data show CDR1 as SEHNR and CDR2 as FQNEAQ (reference sequence). This CDR3 region has 14 residues. CDR3 DNA: TGTGCCAGCAGCTTATCCGGGGTCTATCAGCCCCAGCATTTT. It yields the protein CASSLSGVYQPQHF.

This clonotype was seen many times. The CDR3 DNA sequence: TGCAGTGCTCCCCCGGGACTAGCGGGACGCGAGCAGTACTTC. This sequence encodes CSAPPGLAGREQYF. This rearrangement joins TRBV20-1 to TRBJ2-7; 13 positions match TRBD2. This CDR3 contains 14 residues. Germline CDR1 reads DFQATT; CDR2 reads SNEGSKA (reference sequence). V lost 5 bases, J lost 6 bases, and 7 bases stayed unmatched.

V gene TRBV28 combines with J gene TRBJ1-5, with 8 nucleotides matching TRBD1. The V and J ends lost 5 bases and 0 bases, in that order; junction bases with no gene match: 9. CDR1 and CDR2 (germline): MDHEN, SYDVKM. The CDR3 sequence is 17 residues long. Here the CDR3 reads CASSPQGAVDSNQPQHF. CDR3 sequence (DNA): TGTGCCAGCAGTCCTCAGGGGGCTGTGGATAGCAATCAGCCCCAGCATTTT.